Below, one T cell receptor beta chain is given with its context. This clonotype came up a few times. It lacks a known antigen. No per-base quality is available; no much larger clone lies one base away. The sample comes from a study of vaccination and CD4 T cells after COVID-19 (dated by TCRdb to between 2021 and 2022). Regarding the research as a whole: Convalescent patients had a positive SARS-CoV-2 result on nasal swab PCR, and of these patients, several had mild disease and one had severe disease. In around ten COVID-19 convalescent patients and several infection-naive healthy vaccine recipients, the spike-specific CD4+ TCR repertoire before mRNA vaccination was compared with the repertoire after mRNA vaccination. Two doses of either the Pfizer-BioNTech BNT162b2 vaccine (n=8) or the Moderna mRNA-1273 vaccine (n=2) were administered to participants. In control cultures, a CEFX viral epitope pool was used as positive control, an HIV-1 Nef peptide pool was used as negative control, or no peptide was added. In the convalescent cohort there were six males and four females, among whom were two Hispanic individuals, seven Caucasians, two Asians and one multiracial person. Post-COVID blood samples from convalescent patients were collected a median of roughly 100 days after diagnosis, with a range of roughly 30 to 170 days. Overlapping spike peptide pools from SARS-CoV-2 and from the common cold coronaviruses HCoV-NL63, HCoV-OC43 and HCoV-229E were used as culture stimuli. Post-vaccine blood samples were obtained a median of around 74 days after the second vaccine dose, with a range of about 14 to 241 days. The study at large found these results: Relatively few convalescent patients were included in the study, and early timepoints after natural infection were not analyzed. An increase in the median number of SARS-CoV-2-reactive clonotypes from 20 to 25 after infection to approximately 41 after vaccination was observed, but the change was not found to be significant. In convalescent patients, nearly all vaccine-specific clones (304 of 307) were found to be mono-reactive for SARS-CoV-2 spike rather than cross-reactive with common cold coronaviruses. Among the post-vaccine SARS-CoV-2-reactive clones in convalescent patients, a median about 86% showed up only after vaccination, which suggests vaccine-specific priming.

This specimen's treatment or condition label, per the study, means: approximately nine-day PBMC culture with coronavirus spike peptide pools or control peptides (ViraFEST assay). The study used the ViraFEST assay, which expanded antigen-specific T cells with peptide pools and then identified expanded clonotypes by TCR sequencing. Positive SARS-CoV-2 PCR tests in the convalescent patients dated from March to December 2020, before Alpha, Beta and Delta variants emerged in the United States. PBMCs were cultured at roughly 2 million per well in IMDM supplemented with 5% human AB serum and about 10 IU/ml IL-2, with 10 ug/ml peptide pools added. Half of the culture medium was replaced with fresh IL-2-containing medium on days 3 and 7. Once the cells had been in culture for roughly 10 days, the EasySep CD4+ T cell isolation kit was used to isolate CD4+ T cells by negative selection. Ficoll-Paque Plus gradient centrifugation was used to isolate PBMCs from whole blood, and the isolated PBMCs were then either used fresh or cryopreserved at -140C. In general, triplicate wells were set up for every culture condition.

From its cysteine to its phenylalanine, the CDR3 spans 14 amino acids. This entry keeps only the CDR3 DNA: 42 bases, framed from base 1. Reading the germline V gene (reference sequence) gives CDR1 SEHNR and CDR2 FQNEAQ. Here V drops 5 bases and J drops 4 bases, and the junction holds 5 bases not matched to any gene. The library was generated by PCR. DNA from cultured CD4+ T cells was subjected to TCR sequencing with the Oncomine TCR Beta short-read assay at the Johns Hopkins FTIC core. The QIAamp micro DNA kit was used to extract genomic DNA from the cultured CD4+ T cells. The Oncomine TCR Beta libraries from cultured CD4+ T cells were pooled using unique dual indexes and then sequenced on an Illumina iSeq 100. The authors processed their data as follows. Non-productive sequences were removed, and CDR3s that did not start with C, did not end with F or W, or were shorter than 7 amino acids were discarded. Antigen-specific clonotypes were identified using the MANAFEST web application through comparison of peptide-stimulated wells with reference and other culture wells. To be called positive, a clone needed an FDR below 0.05, an odds ratio above 5, and a productive frequency above 0.1% in at least two of three replicate wells. Cross-reactive clonotypes were defined as significantly expanded in both SARS-CoV-2 spike wells and at least one common cold coronavirus spike condition. Using R version 3.6.1, CDR3 homology was evaluated through Levenshtein distances (stringdist) along with unrooted phylogenetic trees (ape). TCRdb passed the public sequencing reads through fastp at Q25 and MiXCR, retaining productive beta sequences. All rows with the same CDR3 protein become a single entry with the most common DNA and genes. The V and J calls here are based on TCRdb, not the publication. The sample yields more than 11,000 distinct CDR3 sequences; approximately 52% were counted once. 8% to 10% of the sample rests with the top ten.

This receptor was identified in a human donor who had recovered from COVID-19. Recombination linked TRBV7-9 to TRBJ1-3, with 7 central nucleotides matching TRBD1. The sequencing sample was made of CD4+ T cells from blood, cultured in vitro. In nucleotides, the sequence is TGTGCCAGCAGCCCAGGGACAGTCGGAAACACCATATATTTT. It is translated as CASSPGTVGNTIYF.